A single sample is the source of the 5 T cell receptor beta chains below, sequenced in a study of CD8 T cells in ankylosing spondylitis (dated by TCRdb to about 2017). Library generation was performed with 5' RACE. Data came from an Illumina HiSeq 2500. The public reads were reanalyzed by TCRdb: fastp trimming at Q25, MiXCR alignment, in-frame beta chains only. Each record represents a unique CDR3 protein, reported with the most common genes and DNA among its rows. This sample lists hundreds of thousands of distinct CDR3 sequences; 20% were detected once. The ten largest make up under 15% of the sample. The sequenced material came from blood, either unsorted or a sorted T cell fraction (not recorded which). The source of these receptors is a male donor with ankylosing spondylitis or in good health (not recorded which).

The sample holds a few counts of this clonotype. The V gene is TRBV7-3, the J gene TRBJ2-5, with 7 bases matching TRBD1. Germline CDR1 SGHTA, CDR2 FQGTGA. CDR3 length: 15 residues. J was trimmed by 4 bases and V by 5 bases; bases with no gene match: 10. The CDR3 nucleotides are TGTGCCAGCAGCCTTACAGGGGTCGGCGGAGAGACCCAGTACTTC. It codes for CASSLTGVGGETQYF. Drawing the rest from reference TRBV7-3 and TRBJ2-5, the complete variable domain is GAGVSQTPSNKVTEKGKYVELRCDPISGHTALYWYRQSLGQGPEFLIYFQGTGAADDSGLPNDRFFAVRPEGSVSTLKIQRTERGDSAVYLCASSLTGVGGETQYFGPGTRLLVL.

The chain joins TRBV7-9 to TRBJ2-1; D unclear. Per germline, CDR1 SEHNR and CDR2 FQNEAQ (reference sequence). The CDR3 extends over 16 amino acids. V was shortened by 4 bases and J by 0 bases, with 13 bases between the two germline ends. The CDR3 loop is CASSSVLGDSYNEQFF. As DNA, the CDR3 is TGTGCCAGCAGCTCAGTTCTTGGGGACTCCTACAATGAGCAGTTCTTC.

This chain uses TRBV4-1 with TRBJ2-5; 8 nucleotides line up with TRBD2. In germline, CDR1 is MGHRA, CDR2 YSYEKL. This CDR3 region has 15 residues. After removal of 4 bases from V and 0 bases from J, the junction contained 4 bases not matched to a gene. CDR3 in amino acids: CASSPPGGDQETQYF. CDR3 nucleotide sequence: TGCGCCAGCAGCCCACCGGGGGGGGACCAAGAGACCCAGTACTTC.

This chain links TRBV20-1 with TRBJ1-2; D is uncertain. Trimming stripped 6 bases from V and 3 bases from J, with 11 bases between. The CDR3 has 12 amino acids. Per the germline V gene, CDR1 is DFQATT and CDR2 is SNEGSKA (reference sequence). CDR3 loop: CSANSVHYGYTF. In nucleotides, the CDR3 is TGCAGTGCCAACTCCGTTCACTATGGCTACACCTTC.

The chain is built from TRBV2 and TRBJ2-7; possibly TRBD2 for D (6 bases). The V end lost 1 base, the J end lost 7 bases, and 17 bases lay between the germline ends. Germline V gene lookup returns CDR1 SNHLY and CDR2 FYNNEI. There are 15 residues in the CDR3. The CDR3 DNA is TGTGCCAGCAGTGAAGTTGCGGGACCCAGTTGGGAGCAGTACTTC. Its translation is CASSEVAGPSWEQYF.